The table lists the clone carrying this T cell receptor (delta chain) with many counts. What it binds is not known. The data belong to a study of γδ T cells in repeated Plasmodium falciparum infection. Study-wide findings and caveats: Malian donors came from one small rural village, predominantly one ethnic group. Vgamma9/Vdelta2+ T cells showed a stable polyclonal repertoire with shared TCRgamma sequences.

TCRdb re-called the multiplex PCR reads with CATT. This table holds 40,000 to 55,000 delta-chain clones, 1.9% found once. Germline trimming cut 1 base from V and 7 bases from J; bases unmatched to any gene: 15. The CDR3 length is 18 residues. Germline CDR1 TSWWSYY, CDR2 QGS. Flow sorting of PBMC yielded separate Vgamma9/Vdelta2+ and Vdelta2-negative gammadelta T cell populations for bulk repertoire analysis. The specimen was gamma-delta T cells from blood. The V gene is TRDV1, the J gene TRDJ1, with 10 bases lining up with TRDD3. The TCR sequence derives from a pool of human donors (malaria-infected and uninfected, not separated). The CDR3 DNA reads TGTGCTCTTGGGGAACGTACGGCCTTATGGGGGATACATACTAAACTCATCTTT. Protein: CALGERTALWGIHTKLIF.